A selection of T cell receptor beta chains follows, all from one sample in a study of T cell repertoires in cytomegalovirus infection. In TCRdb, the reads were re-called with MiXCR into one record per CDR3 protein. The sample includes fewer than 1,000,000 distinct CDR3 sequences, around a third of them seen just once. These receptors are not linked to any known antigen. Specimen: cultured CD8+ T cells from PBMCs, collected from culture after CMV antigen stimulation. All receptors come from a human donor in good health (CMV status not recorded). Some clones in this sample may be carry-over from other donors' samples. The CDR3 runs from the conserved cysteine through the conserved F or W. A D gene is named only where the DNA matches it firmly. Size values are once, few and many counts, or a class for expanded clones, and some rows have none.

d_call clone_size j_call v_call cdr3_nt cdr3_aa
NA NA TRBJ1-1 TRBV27 TGTGCCAGCAGTTTAGTAAGGGGCGCAGCCACTGAAGCTTTCTTT CASSLVRGAATEAFF
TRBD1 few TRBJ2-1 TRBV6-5 TGTGCCAGCAGTATCGACAGGGACTCCTACAATGAGCAGTTCTTC CASSIDRDSYNEQFF
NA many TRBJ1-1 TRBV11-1 TGTGCCAGCAGCTTAGCGAGGGGTCGCACTGAAGCTTTCTTT CASSLARGRTEAFF
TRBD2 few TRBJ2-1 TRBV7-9 TGTGCCAGCAGCACCCCCGGCGGGGGGGCTCATTTAGCGAATGAGCAGTTCTTC CASSTPGGGAHLANEQFF
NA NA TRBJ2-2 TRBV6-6 TGTGCCAGCAGTCCGGGACCGAGTACCGGGGAGCTGTTTTTT CASSPGPSTGELFF
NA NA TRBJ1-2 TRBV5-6 TGTGCCAGCAGCTTGGGCCGCACCCACTATGGCTACACCTTC CASSLGRTHYGYTF
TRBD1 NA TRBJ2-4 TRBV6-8 TGTGCCAGCAGTCAGACAGGGGTAGGAAACATTCAGTACTTC CASSQTGVGNIQYF
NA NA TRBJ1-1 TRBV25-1 TGTGCCAGCAGTGAAAGGGGAGTGAACACTGAAGCTTTCTTT CASSERGVNTEAFF
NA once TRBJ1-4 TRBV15 TGTGCCACCAGCAGAGAAAGTGGGGTCGGAGAAAAACTGTTTTTT CATSRESGVGEKLFF
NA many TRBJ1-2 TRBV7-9 TGTGCCAGCAGCACGGAGGGGCCCGAATACTATGGCTACACCTTC CASSTEGPEYYGYTF
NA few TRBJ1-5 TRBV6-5 TGTGCCAGCAGTTATGGGGGTCCCCATCAGCCCCAGCATTTT CASSYGGPHQPQHF
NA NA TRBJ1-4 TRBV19 TGTGCCAGTAGGAAGGAGATGGGCGAAAAACTGTTTTTT CASRKEMGEKLFF
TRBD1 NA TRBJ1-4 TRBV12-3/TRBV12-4 TGTGCCAGCATCGAATCGACAGGGCGTTCTGAAAAACTGTTTTTT CASIESTGRSEKLFF
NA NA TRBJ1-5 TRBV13 TGTGCCAGCAGCTTCTCAGGTAGGAGCAATCAGCCCCAGCATTTT CASSFSGRSNQPQHF
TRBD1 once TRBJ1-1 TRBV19 TGTGCCAGTAGTCGGGGACAGGGGGCTCGGGCTGAAGCTTTCTTT CASSRGQGARAEAFF
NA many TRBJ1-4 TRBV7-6 TGTGCCAGCAGCTTACAGACGACAGGCGCAACTAATGAAAAACTGTTTTTT CASSLQTTGATNEKLFF
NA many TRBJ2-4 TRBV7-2 TGTGCCAGCAGCTTACCCCGGAGGGAGGCCAAAAACATTCAGTACTTC CASSLPRREAKNIQYF
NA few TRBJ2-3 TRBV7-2 TGTGCCAGCAGCTCCCACAGTCGAGACCAGTATTTT CASSSHSRDQYF
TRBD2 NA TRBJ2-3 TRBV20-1 TGCAGTGCTAGAGACGCCCCGGGACTAGCGGGGGGGCCCGCAGATACGCAGTATTTT CSARDAPGLAGGPADTQYF
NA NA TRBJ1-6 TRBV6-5 TGTGCCAGCAGTTACTTGCCTTGGGGGTTTAATTCACCCCTCCACTTT CASSYLPWGFNSPLHF
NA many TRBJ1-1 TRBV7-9 TGTGCCAGCAGCCCATTCTCGAGGGCCACTGAAGCTTTCTTT CASSPFSRATEAFF
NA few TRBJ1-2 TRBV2 TGTGCCAGCAGTGAAAGAGGGGGTTACGGCTACACCTTC CASSERGGYGYTF
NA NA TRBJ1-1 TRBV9 TGTGCCAGCAGCGCTGGTGGACAGCCGAACACTGAAGCTTTCTTT CASSAGGQPNTEAFF
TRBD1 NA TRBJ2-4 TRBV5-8 TGTGCCAGCAGCCTAGGGACAGGAGGAGCCAAAAACATTCAGTACTTC CASSLGTGGAKNIQYF
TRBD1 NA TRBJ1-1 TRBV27 TGTGCCAGTACAACAGGGGGCTCCACTGAAGCTTTCTTT CASTTGGSTEAFF
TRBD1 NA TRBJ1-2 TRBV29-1 TGCAGCGTTGAAAACTCAGGCAGGGGGGGTGGCTACACCTTC CSVENSGRGGGYTF